These T cell receptor beta chains were read from a single sample in a study of blood T cell repertoires in COVID-19. Method: immunoSEQ multiplex PCR; TCRdb's copy keeps in-frame clones and lacks some. The repertoire has 97,000 or so clones, roughly 92% of them found once; the top ten carry 1.9%. The specimen was peripheral blood. The receptors come from a woman between 50 and 59 years old with COVID-19, enrolled during active disease. Both conserved end residues are part of each CDR3. Fields, in order: J gene, D gene, clone size, V gene, CDR3 DNA, CDR3 protein. D genes are given only for firm matches. A clone size is listed for some rows: how often the clone was seen (once, few, many), or a class if it is expanded.

j_gene: TRBJ1-2; d_gene: TRBD1; abundance: -; v_gene: TRBV10-3; CDR3nt: TGTGCCATCAGTGAGGCCAGGGGGAAGGACTATGGCTACACCTTC; CDR3aa: CAISEARGKDYGYTF
j_gene: TRBJ2-3; d_gene: TRBD2; abundance: -; v_gene: TRBV5-4; CDR3nt: TGTGCCAGCAGATCCCTAGCGGGGGCCACAGATACGCAGTATTTT; CDR3aa: CASRSLAGATDTQYF
j_gene: TRBJ1-1; d_gene: -; abundance: -; v_gene: TRBV5-1; CDR3nt: TGCGCCAGCAGCTCCGGACAGTCCACATTCACTGAAGCTTTCTTT; CDR3aa: CASSSGQSTFTEAFF
j_gene: TRBJ2-5; d_gene: -; abundance: -; v_gene: TRBV11-2; CDR3nt: TGTGCCAGCAGCTTAGTGTCGGCAGGCCAAGAGACCCAGTACTTC; CDR3aa: CASSLVSAGQETQYF
j_gene: TRBJ2-1; d_gene: -; abundance: -; v_gene: TRBV19; CDR3nt: TGTGCCAGTAGTATAATAGCGGTTCAAAATGAGCAGTTCTTC; CDR3aa: CASSIIAVQNEQFF
j_gene: TRBJ1-2; d_gene: -; abundance: -; v_gene: TRBV6-5; CDR3nt: TGTGCCAGCAGTTACTCAGTGACAGGAGATGGCTACACCTTC; CDR3aa: CASSYSVTGDGYTF
j_gene: TRBJ1-6; d_gene: -; abundance: -; v_gene: TRBV6-2/TRBV6-3; CDR3nt: TGTGCCAGCAGTCAACAGGTTTCACCCCTCCACTTT; CDR3aa: CASSQQVSPLHF
j_gene: TRBJ2-5; d_gene: -; abundance: -; v_gene: TRBV4-1; CDR3nt: TGCGCCAGCAGCCAAGTGGTAGTTGCGGTGACCGGGGATCCCCAGTACTTC; CDR3aa: CASSQVVVAVTGDPQYF
j_gene: TRBJ2-1; d_gene: TRBD1; abundance: -; v_gene: TRBV27; CDR3nt: TGTGCCAGCAGTTTCCGGGACAGGGGGAACAATGAGCAGTTCTTC; CDR3aa: CASSFRDRGNNEQFF
j_gene: TRBJ1-2; d_gene: -; abundance: -; v_gene: TRBV29-1; CDR3nt: TGCAGCGTTGAAGATAGGCAGGGGTATGGCTACACCTTC; CDR3aa: CSVEDRQGYGYTF
j_gene: TRBJ1-3; d_gene: TRBD1; abundance: -; v_gene: TRBV3-1/TRBV3-2; CDR3nt: TGTGCCAGCAGCCGACTTCCGGGACAGGGTAAAGAAAACACCATATATTTT; CDR3aa: CASSRLPGQGKENTIYF
j_gene: TRBJ2-3; d_gene: -; abundance: -; v_gene: TRBV24-1; CDR3nt: TGTGCCACCAGTAGGGACACCGGGGCAGATACGCAGTATTTT; CDR3aa: CATSRDTGADTQYF
j_gene: TRBJ1-3; d_gene: TRBD1; abundance: -; v_gene: TRBV25-1; CDR3nt: TGTGCCAGCAGCCGACAGGGAACTGGAAACACCATATATTTT; CDR3aa: CASSRQGTGNTIYF
j_gene: TRBJ1-6; d_gene: TRBD1; abundance: -; v_gene: TRBV5-1; CDR3nt: TGCGCCAGCAGCGTTTGGGGACAGGATCTCAGCTCCTATAATTCACCCCTCCACTTT; CDR3aa: CASSVWGQDLSSYNSPLHF
j_gene: TRBJ1-4; d_gene: TRBD1; abundance: -; v_gene: TRBV19; CDR3nt: TGTGCCACACAAGATCCGGGACAGGGATCAGAAAAACTGTTTTTT; CDR3aa: CATQDPGQGSEKLFF
j_gene: TRBJ1-1; d_gene: TRBD1; abundance: -; v_gene: TRBV28; CDR3nt: TGTGCCAGCAGTTTCTTTGGGACAGGGGGCCCCACTGAAGCTTTCTTT; CDR3aa: CASSFFGTGGPTEAFF
j_gene: TRBJ1-5; d_gene: TRBD1; abundance: -; v_gene: TRBV19; CDR3nt: TGTGCCAGTAGTATATTCTTGGGACAGGGGGATCAGCCCCAGCATTTT; CDR3aa: CASSIFLGQGDQPQHF
j_gene: TRBJ1-1; d_gene: -; abundance: -; v_gene: TRBV29-1; CDR3nt: TGCAGCGTTAGGGAGGGCACTGAAGCTTTCTTT; CDR3aa: CSVREGTEAFF
j_gene: TRBJ2-5; d_gene: TRBD1; abundance: -; v_gene: TRBV18; CDR3nt: TGTGCCAGCTCACCAACGGACAGGGGACAAGAGACCCAGTACTTC; CDR3aa: CASSPTDRGQETQYF
j_gene: TRBJ1-3; d_gene: -; abundance: -; v_gene: TRBV14; CDR3nt: TGTGCCAGCAGCCAAGGAACAGGGTTATATTTT; CDR3aa: CASSQGTGLYF
j_gene: TRBJ1-5; d_gene: TRBD1; abundance: -; v_gene: TRBV7-2; CDR3nt: TGTGCCAGCAGCTTAAGGGGACAGATCAATCAGCCCCAGCATTTT; CDR3aa: CASSLRGQINQPQHF
j_gene: TRBJ2-5; d_gene: -; abundance: -; v_gene: TRBV10-3; CDR3nt: TGTGCCATCAGTGAGTCGATAGAGGGCCTGGGGACCCAGTACTTC; CDR3aa: CAISESIEGLGTQYF
j_gene: TRBJ1-1; d_gene: TRBD1; abundance: -; v_gene: TRBV27; CDR3nt: TGTGCCAGCAAAGGACAGGGGAGGGCGAACACTGAAGCTTTCTTT; CDR3aa: CASKGQGRANTEAFF
j_gene: TRBJ2-3; d_gene: -; abundance: -; v_gene: TRBV2; CDR3nt: TGTGCCAGCAGTGAAAGGGGACTCGGCACAGATACGCAGTATTTT; CDR3aa: CASSERGLGTDTQYF
j_gene: TRBJ2-5; d_gene: -; abundance: few; v_gene: TRBV25-1; CDR3nt: TGTGCCAGCAGTGAAACCAGGGTAAAAGAGACCCAGTACTTC; CDR3aa: CASSETRVKETQYF
j_gene: TRBJ1-6; d_gene: -; abundance: -; v_gene: TRBV5-8; CDR3nt: TGTGCCAGCAGCTTGGTCCAGGGTTACTCACCCCTCCACTTT; CDR3aa: CASSLVQGYSPLHF
j_gene: TRBJ2-2; d_gene: TRBD2; abundance: once; v_gene: TRBV11-2; CDR3nt: TGTGCCAGCACCCCACGGGGGGTAGTATCCACCGGGGAGCTGTTTTTT; CDR3aa: CASTPRGVVSTGELFF
j_gene: TRBJ1-2; d_gene: TRBD1; abundance: -; v_gene: TRBV5-1; CDR3nt: TGCGCCAGCAGCTTGGGGCAGGGGGGCGGCTACACCTTC; CDR3aa: CASSLGQGGGYTF
j_gene: TRBJ2-3; d_gene: TRBD2; abundance: once; v_gene: TRBV4-1; CDR3nt: TGCGCCAGCAGCCAAGTTGGGGGGGTGGTGGATACGCAGTATTTT; CDR3aa: CASSQVGGVVDTQYF
j_gene: TRBJ1-2; d_gene: TRBD1; abundance: -; v_gene: TRBV5-1; CDR3nt: TGCGCCAGCAGCTTGGACAGGGGCGCGAATGGCTACACCTTC; CDR3aa: CASSLDRGANGYTF
j_gene: TRBJ2-1; d_gene: -; abundance: -; v_gene: TRBV24-1; CDR3nt: TGTGCCACCGAGGGACTCAATGAGCAGTTCTTC; CDR3aa: CATEGLNEQFF
j_gene: TRBJ1-1; d_gene: TRBD1; abundance: once; v_gene: TRBV6-6; CDR3nt: TGTGCCAGCAGTTACTCGACAGGGAGGATGAACACTGAAGCTTTCTTT; CDR3aa: CASSYSTGRMNTEAFF